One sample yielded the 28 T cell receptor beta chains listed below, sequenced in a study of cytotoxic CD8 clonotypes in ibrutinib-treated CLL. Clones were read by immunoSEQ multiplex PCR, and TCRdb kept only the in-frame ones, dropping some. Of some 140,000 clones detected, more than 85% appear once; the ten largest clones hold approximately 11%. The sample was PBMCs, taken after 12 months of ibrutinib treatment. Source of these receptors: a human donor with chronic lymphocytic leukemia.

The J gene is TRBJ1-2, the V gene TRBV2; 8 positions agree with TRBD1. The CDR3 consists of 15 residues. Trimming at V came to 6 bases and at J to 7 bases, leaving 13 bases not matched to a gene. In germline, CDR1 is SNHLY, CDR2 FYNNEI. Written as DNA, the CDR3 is TGTGCCAGCAGCCAGACAGGGGCCCCGTTAGGTGGCTACACCTTC. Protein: CASSQTGAPLGGYTF.

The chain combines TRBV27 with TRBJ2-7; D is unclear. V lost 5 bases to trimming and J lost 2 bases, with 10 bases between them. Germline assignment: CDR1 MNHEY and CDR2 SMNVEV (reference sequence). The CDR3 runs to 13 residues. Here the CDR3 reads CASSRGNPYEQYF. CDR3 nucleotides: TGTGCCAGCAGTCGTGGGAATCCCTACGAGCAGTACTTC.

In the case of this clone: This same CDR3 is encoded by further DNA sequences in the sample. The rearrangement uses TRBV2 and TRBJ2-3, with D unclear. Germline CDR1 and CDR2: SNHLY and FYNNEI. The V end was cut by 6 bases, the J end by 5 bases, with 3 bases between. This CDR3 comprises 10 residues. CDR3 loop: CASRGDTQYF. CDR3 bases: TGTGCCAGCAGGGGAGATACGCAGTATTTT.

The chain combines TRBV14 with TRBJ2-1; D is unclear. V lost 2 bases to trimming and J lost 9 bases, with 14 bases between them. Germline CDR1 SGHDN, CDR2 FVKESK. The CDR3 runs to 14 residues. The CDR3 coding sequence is TGTGCCAGCAGCCAATTTCCAGGCCCTAGTGAGCAGTTCTTC. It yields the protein CASSQFPGPSEQFF.

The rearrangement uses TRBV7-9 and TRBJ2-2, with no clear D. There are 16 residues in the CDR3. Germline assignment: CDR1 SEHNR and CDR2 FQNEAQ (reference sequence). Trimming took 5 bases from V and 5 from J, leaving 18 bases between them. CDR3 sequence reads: CASSPAEGASTGELFF. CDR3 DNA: TGTGCCAGCAGCCCCGCGGAAGGAGCGAGTACCGGGGAGCTGTTTTTT.

The CDR3 nucleotides read TGTGCCAGCAGCCGTCTAGCGGGAATAGCCAAAAACATTCAGTACTTC. Its protein product is CASSRLAGIAKNIQYF. The J gene is TRBJ2-4, the V gene TRBV7-9; 9 nucleotides agree with TRBD2. Per the germline V gene, CDR1 is SEHNR and CDR2 is FQNEAQ (reference sequence). V shed 5 bases, J shed 0 bases, and the junction held 5 bases outside the gene matches. The CDR3 runs to 16 residues.

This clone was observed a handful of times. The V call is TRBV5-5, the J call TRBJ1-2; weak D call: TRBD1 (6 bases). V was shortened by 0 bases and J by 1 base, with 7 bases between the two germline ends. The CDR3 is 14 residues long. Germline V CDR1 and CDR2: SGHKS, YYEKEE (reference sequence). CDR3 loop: CASSLEQGNYGYTF. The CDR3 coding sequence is TGTGCCAGCAGCTTGGAACAGGGTAACTATGGCTACACCTTC.

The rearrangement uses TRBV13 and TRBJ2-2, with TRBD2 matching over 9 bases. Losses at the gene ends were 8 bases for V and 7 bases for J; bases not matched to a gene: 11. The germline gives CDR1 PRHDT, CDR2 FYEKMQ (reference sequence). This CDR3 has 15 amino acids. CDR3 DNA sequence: TGTGCCAGCCATCAAGCGGGAGGTACGAGCGGGGAGCTGTTTTTT. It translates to CASHQAGGTSGELFF.

Here the CDR3 reads CAIWGTSKNEQFF. DNA of the CDR3: TGTGCCATTTGGGGGACTAGTAAGAATGAGCAGTTCTTC. This chain connects TRBV28 to TRBJ2-1, with 8 nucleotides matching TRBD2. Germline V gene data show CDR1 as MDHEN and CDR2 as SYDVKM. Losses at the gene ends were 10 bases for V and 7 bases for J; bases not matched to a gene: 9. This CDR3 contains 13 residues.

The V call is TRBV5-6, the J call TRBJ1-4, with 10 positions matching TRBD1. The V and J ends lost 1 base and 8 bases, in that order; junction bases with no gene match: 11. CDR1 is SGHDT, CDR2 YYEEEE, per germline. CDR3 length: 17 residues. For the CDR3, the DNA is TGTGCCAGCAGCTTGAAGGTCGGTCCGGGACAGGGGGAAAAACTGTTTTTT. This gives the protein CASSLKVGPGQGEKLFF.

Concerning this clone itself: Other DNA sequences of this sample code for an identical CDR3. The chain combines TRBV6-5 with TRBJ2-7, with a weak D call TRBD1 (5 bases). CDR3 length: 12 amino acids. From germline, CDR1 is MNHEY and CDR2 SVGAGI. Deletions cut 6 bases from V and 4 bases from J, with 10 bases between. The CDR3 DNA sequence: TGTGCCAGCAGATCGACAGCTTACGAGCAGTACTTC. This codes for CASRSTAYEQYF.

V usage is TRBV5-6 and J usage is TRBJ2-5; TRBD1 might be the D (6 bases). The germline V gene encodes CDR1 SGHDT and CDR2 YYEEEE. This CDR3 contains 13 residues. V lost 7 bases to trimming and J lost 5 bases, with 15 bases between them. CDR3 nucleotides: TGTGCCAGCGAACTACAGGGCATCGAGACCCAGTACTTC. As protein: CASELQGIETQYF.

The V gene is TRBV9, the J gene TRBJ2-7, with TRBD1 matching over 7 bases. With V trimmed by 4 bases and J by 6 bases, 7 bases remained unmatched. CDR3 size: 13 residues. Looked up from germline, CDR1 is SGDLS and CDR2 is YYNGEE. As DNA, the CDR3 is TGTGCCAGCAGCTATGACAGGGCTTCCGAGCAGTACTTC. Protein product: CASSYDRASEQYF.

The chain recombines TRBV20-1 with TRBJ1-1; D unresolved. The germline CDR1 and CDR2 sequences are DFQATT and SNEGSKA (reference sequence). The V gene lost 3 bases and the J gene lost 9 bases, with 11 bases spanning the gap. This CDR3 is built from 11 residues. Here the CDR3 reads CSASFVRQAFF. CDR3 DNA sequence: TGCAGTGCTAGTTTCGTGCGGCAAGCTTTCTTT.

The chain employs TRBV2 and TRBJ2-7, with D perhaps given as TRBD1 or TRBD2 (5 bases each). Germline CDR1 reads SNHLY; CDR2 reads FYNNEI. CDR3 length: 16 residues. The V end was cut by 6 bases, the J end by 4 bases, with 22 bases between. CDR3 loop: CASSALRGRSIYEQYF. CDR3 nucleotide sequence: TGTGCCAGCAGCGCCCTTCGGGGCCGTAGTATTTACGAGCAGTACTTC.

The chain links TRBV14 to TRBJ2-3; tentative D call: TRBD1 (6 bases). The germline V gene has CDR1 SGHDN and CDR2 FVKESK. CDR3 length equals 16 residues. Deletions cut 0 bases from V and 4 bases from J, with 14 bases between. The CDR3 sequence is CASSQEVGTIADTQYF. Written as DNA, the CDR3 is TGTGCCAGCAGCCAAGAAGTTGGGACAATAGCAGATACGCAGTATTTT. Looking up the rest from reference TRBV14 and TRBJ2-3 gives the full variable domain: EAGVTQFPSHSVIEKGQTVTLRCDPISGHDNLYWYRRVMGKEIKFLLHFVKESKQDESGMPNNRFLAERTGGTYSTLKVQPAELEDSGVYFCASSQEVGTIADTQYFGPGTRLTVL.

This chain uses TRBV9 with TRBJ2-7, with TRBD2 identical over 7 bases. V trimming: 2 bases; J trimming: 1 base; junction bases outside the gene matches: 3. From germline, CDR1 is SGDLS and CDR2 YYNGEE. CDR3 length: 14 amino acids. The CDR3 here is CASSVQAGSYEQYF. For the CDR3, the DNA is TGTGCCAGCAGCGTCCAAGCGGGATCCTACGAGCAGTACTTC.

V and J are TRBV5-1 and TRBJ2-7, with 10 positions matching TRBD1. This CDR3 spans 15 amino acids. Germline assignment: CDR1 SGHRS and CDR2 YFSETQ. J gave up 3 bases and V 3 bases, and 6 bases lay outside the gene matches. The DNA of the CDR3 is TGCGCCAGCAGCTATAGGACAGGGGGACGCTACGAGCAGTACTTC. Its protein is CASSYRTGGRYEQYF.

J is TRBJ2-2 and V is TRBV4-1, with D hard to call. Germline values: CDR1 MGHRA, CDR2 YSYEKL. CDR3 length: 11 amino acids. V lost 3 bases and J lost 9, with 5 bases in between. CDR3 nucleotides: TGCGCCAGCAGCCAGGGCCGGGAGCTGTTTTTT. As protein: CASSQGRELFF.

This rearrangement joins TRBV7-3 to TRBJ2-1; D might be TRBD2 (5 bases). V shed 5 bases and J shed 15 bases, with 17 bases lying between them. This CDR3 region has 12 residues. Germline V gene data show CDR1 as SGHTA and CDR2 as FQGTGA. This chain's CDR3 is CASSAQEGTPFF. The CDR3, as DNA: TGTGCCAGCAGCGCCCAAGAGGGAACACCGTTCTTC. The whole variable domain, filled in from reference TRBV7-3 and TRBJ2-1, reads GAGVSQTPSNKVTEKGKYVELRCDPISGHTALYWYRQSLGQGPEFLIYFQGTGAADDSGLPNDRFFAVRPEGSVSTLKIQRTERGDSAVYLCASSAQEGTPFFGPGTRLTVL.

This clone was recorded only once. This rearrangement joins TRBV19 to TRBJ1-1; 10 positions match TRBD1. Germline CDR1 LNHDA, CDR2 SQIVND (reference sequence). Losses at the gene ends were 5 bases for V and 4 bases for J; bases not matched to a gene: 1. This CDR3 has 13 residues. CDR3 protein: CASSRTGGTEAFF. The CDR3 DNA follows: TGTGCCAGTAGTCGGACAGGGGGCACTGAAGCTTTCTTT.

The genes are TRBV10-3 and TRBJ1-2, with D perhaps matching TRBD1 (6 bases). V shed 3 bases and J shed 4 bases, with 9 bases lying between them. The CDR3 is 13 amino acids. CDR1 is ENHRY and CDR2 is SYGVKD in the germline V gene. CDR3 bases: TGTGCCATCAGTGAACCAGGGGTCTATGGCTACACCTTC. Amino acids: CAISEPGVYGYTF.

In nucleotides, the CDR3 is TGTGCCAGCAGCGTGCTAGCGGGAGGGTTGGAGCAGTTCTTC. Amino acid sequence: CASSVLAGGLEQFF. The V and J genes are TRBV9 and TRBJ2-1, with TRBD2 matching 12 bases. The germline CDR1 and CDR2 sequences are SGDLS and YYNGEE. With 2 bases clipped from V and 10 bases from J, the junction kept 4 bases outside the gene matches. This CDR3 is 14 amino acids long.

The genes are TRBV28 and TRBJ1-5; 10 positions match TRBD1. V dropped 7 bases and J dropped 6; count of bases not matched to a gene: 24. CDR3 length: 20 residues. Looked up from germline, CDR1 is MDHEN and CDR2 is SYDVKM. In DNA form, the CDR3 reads TGTGCCAGCACCGCCCCGTTCGGATTCGACAGGGGGCATGTAAGTCAGCCCCAGCATTTT. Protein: CASTAPFGFDRGHVSQPQHF.

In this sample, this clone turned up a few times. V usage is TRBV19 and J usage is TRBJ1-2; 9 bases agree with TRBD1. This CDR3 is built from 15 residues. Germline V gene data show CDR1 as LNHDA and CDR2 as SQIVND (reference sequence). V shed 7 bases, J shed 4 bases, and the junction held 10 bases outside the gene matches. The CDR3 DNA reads TGTGCCAGTACCCTGGGACAGGGACAGACCTATGGCTACACCTTC. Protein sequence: CASTLGQGQTYGYTF.

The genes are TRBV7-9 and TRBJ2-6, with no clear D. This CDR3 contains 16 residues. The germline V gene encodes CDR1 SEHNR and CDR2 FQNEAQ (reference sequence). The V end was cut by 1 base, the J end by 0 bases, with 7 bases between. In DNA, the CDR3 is TGTGCCAGCAGCTTAGGGGCCAACTCTGGGGCCAACGTCCTGACTTTC. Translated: CASSLGANSGANVLTF. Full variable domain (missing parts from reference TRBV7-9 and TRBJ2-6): DTGVSQNPRHKITKRGQNVTFRCDPISEHNRLYWYRQTLGQGPEFLTYFQNEAQLEKSRLLSDRFSAERPKGSFSTLEIQRTEQGDSAMYLCASSLGANSGANVLTFGAGSRLTVL.

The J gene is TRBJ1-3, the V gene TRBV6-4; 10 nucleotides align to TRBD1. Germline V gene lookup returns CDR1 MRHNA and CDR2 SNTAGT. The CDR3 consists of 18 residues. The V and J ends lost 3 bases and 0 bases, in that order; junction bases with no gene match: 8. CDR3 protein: CASSEEMTGGDSGNTIYF. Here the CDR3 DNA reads TGTGCCAGCAGTGAAGAGATGACAGGGGGCGACTCTGGAAACACCATATATTTT.

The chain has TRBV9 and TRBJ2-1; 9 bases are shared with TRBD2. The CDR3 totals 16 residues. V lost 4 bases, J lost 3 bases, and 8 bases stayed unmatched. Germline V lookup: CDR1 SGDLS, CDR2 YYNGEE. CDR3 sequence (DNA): TGTGCCAGCAGCCCCCGACTAGCGGACTACTACAATGAGCAGTTCTTC. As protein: CASSPRLADYYNEQFF.